This TCR beta chain was identified in a study of human T cells and chemical hapten exposure. The CDR3 is made up of 16 amino acids. The J segment lost 6 bases and the V segment lost 6 bases, leaving 12 bases of the junction unmatched. This clonotype has just a few counts. Its target is unknown. Overall study results and limits: PT1 expanded TCR counts correlated positively with patch test score. Sensitizing to DPC left TCRs with a frequency above 1 in 1000 unaltered.

Indicated time point: pre-sensitization, week 0. Treatment of the sample: therapeutic diphenylcyclopropenone sensitization with weekly scalp DPC. Donors were 18 to 70-year-old alopecia patients suitable for DPC. In the library, unique molecular identifiers were attached to individual cDNA molecules. A single record per CDR3 protein comes from TCRdb applying MiXCR to the RACE reads. The repertoire holds 35,000 to 50,000 distinct CDR3 sequences, with about 11% as singletons. The genes are TRBV12-3 or TRBV12-4 and TRBJ1-1, with 11 positions matching TRBD1. The specimen was whole blood, collected in connection with sensitization to the hapten diphenylcyclopropenone (DPC). The TCR originated in a man in his thirties or forties with alopecia areata. Some clones in this sample may be carry-over from other donors' samples. As DNA, the CDR3 is TGTGCCAGCAGCAGTGGACAGGGGGCGCGTTTTGCTGAAGCTTTCTTT. Amino acid sequence: CASSSGQGARFAEAFF.